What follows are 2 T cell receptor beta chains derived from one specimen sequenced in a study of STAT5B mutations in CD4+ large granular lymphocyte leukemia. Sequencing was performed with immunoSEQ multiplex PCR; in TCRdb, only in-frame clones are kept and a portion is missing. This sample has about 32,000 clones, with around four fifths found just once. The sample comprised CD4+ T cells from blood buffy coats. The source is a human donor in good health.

The CDR3 region is CASSVDRLHEQYF. For the CDR3, the DNA is TGTGCCAGCAGTGTGGACCGACTCCACGAGCAGTACTTC. The chain is built from TRBV2 and TRBJ2-7, with D unresolved. CDR3 length: 13 amino acids. Between the trimmed V and J ends, which lost 4 bases and 5 bases, there was a span of 12 bases. Germline CDR1 reads SNHLY; CDR2 reads FYNNEI.

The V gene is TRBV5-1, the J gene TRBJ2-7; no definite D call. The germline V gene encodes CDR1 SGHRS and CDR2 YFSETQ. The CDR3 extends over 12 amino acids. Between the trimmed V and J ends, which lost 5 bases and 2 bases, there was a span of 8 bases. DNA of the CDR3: TGCGCCAGCAGGGCTGTCACCTACGAGCAGTACTTC. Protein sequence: CASRAVTYEQYF.